Shown below are 18 T cell receptor beta chains from a single sample sequenced in a study of blood T cells in healthy people across ages. Together with a sample-barcoded 5' primer, a J-beta primer mix was included in a second PCR lasting about 6 to 11 cycles. Using its own MiXCR run on the 5' RACE reads, TCRdb lists one record per CDR3 protein. The table records under 2,000,000 distinct CDR3 sequences, 49% of them present only once. The sequenced sample consisted of blood. All receptors come from a woman aged 35 to 49 in good health.

This chain connects TRBV6-5 to TRBJ2-4; TRBD1 agrees at 10 bases. The end of the DNA fits TRBJ2-5 better, so the J call may be wrong. Germline values: CDR1 MNHEY, CDR2 SVGAGI. The CDR3 loop spans 15 amino acids. CDR3 in amino acids: CASSYSTGGMETQYF. DNA of the CDR3: TGTGCCAGCAGTTACTCGACAGGGGGCATGGAGACCCAGTACTTC.

On this clonotype itself: The germline gene is not matched at one end of the junction; a read error may be the cause. The J gene is TRBJ2-1, the V gene TRBV7-2, with 12 bases fitting TRBD2. The V gene's germline CDR1 is SGHTA and CDR2 FQGNSA. This CDR3 contains 16 residues. The CDR3 loop is CANSLHPSSGGGEQFF. The CDR3 nucleotides are TGTGCCAACAGCCTCCACCCCTCTAGCGGGGGGGGTGAGCAGTTCTTC.

The chain has TRBV4-3 and TRBJ2-6; possible D gene TRBD2, 5 bases. The CDR3 is made up of 17 amino acids. Trimming removed 2 bases from V and 2 bases from J, with 13 bases in between. The germline V gene encodes CDR1 LGHNA and CDR2 YSLEER. CDR3 bases: TGCGCCAGCAGCCAATTGGCGGGTGTTACTGGGGCCAACGTCCTGACTTTC. It specifies CASSQLAGVTGANVLTF.

The rearrangement links TRBV15 to TRBJ2-1; the D gene is possibly TRBD2 (7 bases). The CDR3 length is 16 residues. The V gene's germline CDR1 is LNHNV and CDR2 YYDKDF (reference sequence). The ends were cut back, 0 bases at V and 5 bases at J, with 14 bases in the middle. CDR3 nucleotide sequence: TGTGCCACCAGCAGAGATCGAACGGGGGGCCACAATGAGCAGTTCTTC. It encodes CATSRDRTGGHNEQFF.

The chain couples TRBV27 to TRBJ1-4; D is uncertain. Germline lookup yields CDR1 MNHEY and CDR2 SMNVEV (reference sequence). Deletions cut 4 bases from V and 4 bases from J, with 7 bases between. CDR3 length: 13 residues. CDR3 nucleotides: TGTGCCAGCAGTTCCCCCCTTAATGAAAAACTGTTTTTT. It is translated as CASSSPLNEKLFF.

The chain combines TRBV5-5 with TRBJ2-1; possible D gene TRBD2, 5 bases. The V and J ends lost 0 bases and 9 bases respectively, with 13 bases between them. CDR3 length equals 14 residues. Per the germline V gene, CDR1 is SGHKS and CDR2 is YYEKEE (reference sequence). The CDR3 sequence: CASSLGPGRIEQFF. The CDR3 DNA is TGTGCCAGCAGCTTGGGACCGGGAAGAATTGAGCAGTTCTTC.

The rearrangement links TRBV4-2 to TRBJ2-7; 7 bases match TRBD1. J lost 2 bases, V lost 4 bases, and 8 bases had no gene match. Per germline, CDR1 LGHNA and CDR2 YNFKEQ. The CDR3 extends over 15 amino acids. CDR3: CASSPGTEGTYEQYF. The CDR3 DNA follows: TGTGCCAGCAGCCCCGGGACAGAAGGGACCTACGAGCAGTACTTC.

The CDR3: CSARESGLGEQYF. In DNA, the CDR3 is TGCAGTGCTAGAGAGTCAGGGTTGGGTGAGCAGTACTTC. The V and J genes are TRBV20-1 and TRBJ2-7; TRBD1 might be the D (5 bases). Per the germline V gene, CDR1 is DFQATT and CDR2 is SNEGSKA (reference sequence). The CDR3 contains 13 residues. V was shortened by 0 bases and J by 7 bases, with 13 bases between the two germline ends.

This clonotype turned up a few times. This chain uses TRBV7-2 with TRBJ2-1; D gene ambiguous. This CDR3 is built from 16 residues. Between the trimmed V and J ends, which lost 0 bases and 0 bases, there was a span of 9 bases. Germline V gives CDR1 SGHTA, CDR2 FQGNSA. The CDR3 loop is CASSLALSSSYNEQFF. The CDR3 DNA reads as TGTGCCAGCAGCTTAGCGCTTAGCTCCTCCTACAATGAGCAGTTCTTC. The full variable domain, with the rest looked up from reference TRBV7-2 and TRBJ2-1, is GAGVSQSPSNKVTEKGKDVELRCDPISGHTALYWYRQSLGQGLEFLIYFQGNSAPDKSGLPSDRFSAERTGGSVSTLTIQRTQQEDSAVYLCASSLALSSSYNEQFFGPGTRLTVL.

This clonotype was recorded a few times. This chain links TRBV10-3 with TRBJ1-2; no firm D call. The germline CDR1 and CDR2 sequences are ENHRY and SYGVKD. This CDR3 is built from 13 residues. V was shortened by 11 bases and J by 4 bases, with 17 bases between the two germline ends. For the CDR3, the DNA is TGTGCCGCCGCCCCCGACGGACCCTATGGCTACACCTTC. It specifies CAAAPDGPYGYTF.

The rearrangement joins TRBV12-3 or TRBV12-4 to TRBJ2-2; a weak D match, TRBD1 (6 bases). V was trimmed by 5 bases and J by 6 bases, leaving 10 bases between them. This CDR3 is built from 13 residues. The CDR3 spells CASSQQGAGELFF. The CDR3 DNA is TGTGCCAGCAGTCAACAGGGCGCCGGGGAGCTGTTTTTT.

In DNA, the CDR3 is TGCAGTGCCCGACCCTGGGGGGTATGGGGCGAGCAGTACTTC. It yields the protein CSARPWGVWGEQYF. The chain links TRBV20-1 to TRBJ2-7; tentatively, D is TRBD2 (6 bases). Trimming took off 6 bases at V and 6 bases at J, with 21 bases between the two ends. The CDR3 spans 14 residues. Germline values: CDR1 DFQATT, CDR2 SNEGSKA (reference sequence).

The CDR3, as DNA: TGCAGTGCTAGTATTCCGAGGACCAATCAGCCCCAGCATTTT. Amino acids: CSASIPRTNQPQHF. J is TRBJ1-5 and V is TRBV20-1, with D hard to call. The CDR3 spans 14 residues. CDR1 DFQATT and CDR2 SNEGSKA come from the germline V gene (reference sequence). The V gene lost 3 bases and the J gene lost 3 bases, with 12 bases spanning the gap.

This clonotype was seen a handful of times. V and J are TRBV20-1 and TRBJ2-7; D gene ambiguous. This CDR3 is 14 amino acids long. Looked up from germline, CDR1 is DFQATT and CDR2 is SNEGSKA (reference sequence). V was cut by 6 bases and J by 3 bases, with 18 bases left in between. CDR3 in amino acids: CSAEIGPTYYEQYF. The DNA of the CDR3 is TGCAGTGCCGAAATCGGACCCACTTACTACGAGCAGTACTTC.

V gene TRBV4-2 combines with J gene TRBJ2-1; no clear D gene. TRBJ2-7 matches the DNA end more closely, so the J call is doubtful. CDR3 length equals 14 residues. Per the germline V gene, CDR1 is LGHNA and CDR2 is YNFKEQ. CDR3 sequence reads: CASSQEGLANEQYF. The CDR3 DNA reads TGTGCCAGCAGCCAAGAGGGATTAGCCAATGAGCAGTACTTC.

This clonotype occurred a few times. The V and J genes are TRBV20-1 and TRBJ1-2; D is unclear. The CDR3 length is 12 residues. Germline loops: CDR1 DFQATT, CDR2 SNEGSKA (reference sequence). V was trimmed by 3 bases and J by 8 bases, leaving 13 bases between them. The CDR3 loop is CSARDIGSGYTF. CDR3 bases: TGCAGTGCTAGGGATATTGGAAGCGGCTACACCTTC.

V gene TRBV7-9 combines with J gene TRBJ1-2; D remains ambiguous. The CDR3 spans 13 residues. Trimming took 7 bases from V and 6 from J, leaving 15 bases between them. In germline, CDR1 is SEHNR, CDR2 FQNEAQ (reference sequence). The CDR3 loop reads CASTRLPSDGYTF. The CDR3 nucleotides read TGTGCCAGCACCCGACTCCCCTCGGATGGCTACACCTTC.

This clonotype was seen repeatedly, ten times or more. V usage is TRBV29-1 and J usage is TRBJ2-3; D perhaps matches TRBD1 (5 bases). The germline V gene has CDR1 SQVTM and CDR2 ANQGSEA. This CDR3 spans 11 amino acids. Trimming removed 4 bases from V and 3 bases from J, with 5 bases in between. The CDR3 is CSVGTTDTQYF. CDR3 nucleotides: TGCAGCGTTGGGACAACAGATACGCAGTATTTT.